The 16 T cell receptor beta chains in this list originate from one sample, sequenced in a study of blood T cell repertoires in COVID-19. Sequencing used immunoSEQ multiplex PCR; TCRdb keeps in-frame clones, though not all of them. Among 150,000 to 200,000 clones listed, about 81% were seen once. Sequenced sample: peripheral blood. These receptors came from a woman aged 80 or older with COVID-19, enrolled during active disease.

The genes are TRBV30 and TRBJ1-1; 7 positions agree with TRBD1. CDR1 is GTSNPN and CDR2 is SVGIG in the germline V gene (reference sequence). CDR3 length: 15 amino acids. J gave up 4 bases and V 2 bases, and 10 bases lay outside the gene matches. The CDR3: CAWSPIRQGSTEAFF. CDR3 sequence (DNA): TGTGCCTGGAGTCCCATCAGACAGGGAAGCACTGAAGCTTTCTTT.

The V and J genes are TRBV27 and TRBJ2-7; 8 positions agree with TRBD1. Germline V CDR1 and CDR2: MNHEY, SMNVEV (reference sequence). After removal of 3 bases from V and 3 bases from J, the junction contained 10 bases not matched to a gene. This CDR3 has 16 amino acids. The CDR3 DNA follows: TGTGCCAGCAGTTTTAGGGCAGGGGGCGCTGACTACGAGCAGTACTTC. It codes for CASSFRAGGADYEQYF.

The gene calls are TRBV6-5 and TRBJ2-1, with no clear D. The germline V gene encodes CDR1 MNHEY and CDR2 SVGAGI. Trimming cost V 0 bases and J 10 bases, with 13 bases left between them. This CDR3 has 14 amino acids. CDR3 bases: TGTGCCAGCAGTTACTCTGGCTGGGCAAGGGAGCAGTTCTTC. Translated, it gives CASSYSGWAREQFF.

The CDR3 DNA is TGTGCCAGCAGTTCCGGGACAGCTATTATGCGGCAGTACTTC. This gives the protein CASSSGTAIMRQYF. This sequence joins TRBV5-6 and TRBJ2-7, with 7 bases matching TRBD1. The germline gives CDR1 SGHDT, CDR2 YYEEEE. The CDR3 length is 14 residues. Trimming at V came to 5 bases and at J to 9 bases, leaving 14 bases not matched to a gene.

CDR3 DNA sequence: TGTGCCAGCAGCCGGACAGGGGGTCTCTACGAGCAGTACTTC. Residues: CASSRTGGLYEQYF. The chain is built from TRBV7-9 and TRBJ2-7, with 10 nucleotides matching TRBD1. Looked up from germline, CDR1 is SEHNR and CDR2 is FQNEAQ (reference sequence). The CDR3 has 14 amino acids. Trimming at V came to 5 bases and at J to 3 bases, leaving 4 bases not matched to a gene.

The chain links TRBV28 to TRBJ2-2; 10 bases are a match to TRBD2. This CDR3 comprises 16 residues. The germline CDR1 and CDR2 sequences are MDHEN and SYDVKM. Unmatched junction bases numbered 8, after V lost 3 bases and J lost 7 bases. The chain's CDR3 is CASSFLAGEWGGELFF. The CDR3 coding sequence is TGTGCCAGCAGTTTCCTAGCGGGAGAGTGGGGCGGGGAGCTGTTTTTT.

The chain combines TRBV5-1 with TRBJ1-6, with D unresolved. The germline CDR1 and CDR2 sequences are SGHRS and YFSETQ. V shed 1 base and J shed 4 bases, with 9 bases lying between them. The CDR3 loop spans 15 amino acids. The DNA of the CDR3 is TGCGCCAGCAGCTTGTTCGCGGGGTATAATTCACCCCTCCACTTT. It is translated as CASSLFAGYNSPLHF.

V is TRBV19 and J is TRBJ2-3; 11 bases line up with TRBD2. The CDR3 sequence is 16 residues long. Germline-derived CDR1 and CDR2 are LNHDA and SQIVND (reference sequence). V was clipped by 4 bases and J by 2 bases; unmatched bases: 5. The CDR3 spells CASSTTSGGFTDTQYF. CDR3 DNA sequence: TGTGCCAGTAGTACTACTAGCGGGGGCTTCACAGATACGCAGTATTTT.

The rearrangement joins TRBV5-1 to TRBJ1-1; D might be TRBD1 (6 bases). The V end was cut by 0 bases, the J end by 1 base, with 7 bases between. The CDR3 is 14 residues long. From germline, CDR1 is SGHRS and CDR2 YFSETQ. The CDR3 region is CASSLGGQNTEAFF. The CDR3 bases are TGCGCCAGCAGCTTGGGGGGACAGAACACTGAAGCTTTCTTT.

This chain links TRBV5-1 with TRBJ1-1; 10 bases line up with TRBD1. Germline V CDR1 and CDR2: SGHRS, YFSETQ. This CDR3 contains 15 residues. J gave up 4 bases and V 4 bases, and 7 bases lay outside the gene matches. The CDR3 loop reads CASSPRQGAGTEAFF. CDR3 in DNA: TGCGCCAGCAGCCCCCGACAGGGGGCCGGCACTGAAGCTTTCTTT.

This clone was observed a handful of times. The V call is TRBV6-5, the J call TRBJ1-5; 7 nucleotides line up with TRBD1. V was clipped by 2 bases and J by 1 base; unmatched bases: 2. Germline lookup yields CDR1 MNHEY and CDR2 SVGAGI. The CDR3 has 15 residues. CDR3 loop: CASSYTQGSNQPQHF. As DNA, the CDR3 is TGTGCCAGCAGTTACACACAGGGGAGCAATCAGCCCCAGCATTTT.

V gene TRBV24-1 combines with J gene TRBJ1-2, with a weak D call TRBD1 (5 bases). Trimming stripped 5 bases from V and 2 bases from J, with 14 bases between. The length of the CDR3 is 15 residues. Germline CDR1 and CDR2: KGHDR and SFDVKD. CDR3 loop: CATSAAGKENYGYTF. The CDR3 DNA reads as TGTGCCACCAGTGCTGCAGGGAAAGAGAACTATGGCTACACCTTC.

This sequence joins TRBV4-3 and TRBJ1-4; maybe TRBD1 (6 bases). Trimming cost V 1 base and J 3 bases, with 9 bases left between them. The CDR3 loop spans 15 amino acids. CDR1 and CDR2 (germline): LGHNA, YSLEER. CDR3 bases: TGCGCCAGCAGCCAAGTCAGGGGAGCTAATGAAAAACTGTTTTTT. Protein: CASSQVRGANEKLFF.

The sample holds one count of this clone. The V gene is TRBV4-3, the J gene TRBJ1-1; no clear D. Between the trimmed V and J ends, which lost 0 bases and 1 base, there was a span of 9 bases. Germline-derived CDR1 and CDR2 are LGHNA and YSLEER. CDR3 length: 15 amino acids. The CDR3 protein is CASSQDWAENTEAFF. CDR3 DNA: TGCGCCAGCAGCCAAGATTGGGCAGAGAACACTGAAGCTTTCTTT.

CDR3 sequence: CASSPLGLAGVSGANVLTF. The CDR3 DNA is TGTGCCAGTAGTCCCTTAGGACTAGCGGGTGTCTCTGGGGCCAACGTCCTGACTTTC. V gene TRBV19 combines with J gene TRBJ2-6; 11 bases match TRBD2. Trimming took 5 bases from V and 0 from J; bases not matched to a gene: 9. From germline, CDR1 is LNHDA and CDR2 SQIVND (reference sequence). The CDR3 is made up of 19 amino acids.

The chain couples TRBV5-5 to TRBJ2-3, with 9 bases fitting TRBD2. Germline CDR1 is SGHKS and CDR2 is YYEKEE (reference sequence). The CDR3 extends over 19 amino acids. Germline trimming cut 0 bases from V and 2 bases from J; bases unmatched to any gene: 13. This chain's CDR3 is CASSLVLAGVGTPTDTQYF. The CDR3 nucleotides read TGTGCCAGCAGCTTGGTATTAGCGGGAGTGGGAACCCCCACAGATACGCAGTATTTT.